This T cell receptor beta chain emerged from a study of T cell responses to AZD1222 COVID-19 vaccine (dated by TCRdb to about 2021). Study-wide context: TCR sequencing was performed for roughly 250 trial participants, of whom about 200 were given two doses of AZD1222 and around 25 were given two doses of MenACWY control vaccine. Trial participants were enrolled by age into 18-55, 56-69 and 70-plus year subgroups, with roughly 160, 29 and 62 TCR-sequenced participants respectively.

As to this clone: What antigen it recognizes has not been identified. Per-base quality was not reported, and no clone a single base away is much larger than it.

Summary of the overall study and its limitations: Reportedly, close to half of the unique spike-specific TCRs recognized epitopes lying outside the regions that are mutated in the B.1.351 and B.1.1.7 variants. Vaccine-associated CD4 TCRs spanned the whole spike protein, with dominant responses in regions 160-218 and 743-854. A significant rise in spike-specific TCR breadth and depth was observed after two AZD1222 doses relative to day 0 and relative to MenACWY recipients. Because no day 14 peak-response samples were available, the repertoires could be characterized only after the peak T cell response. Conclusions about previously exposed vaccinees were limited because only 6 or 7 AZD1222 recipients were SARS-CoV-2 seropositive at baseline. Participants were mostly white British, with more females than males. The authors suggested clonal diversity may have been underestimated. In the small 56-69-year group, the increase in depth fell short of significance, most likely because of low power.

The CDR3 regions of human TCRbeta chains were analyzed by immunosequencing. The published analysis was carried out like this. Repertoire TCRs were checked for matches against a reference library of SARS-CoV-2-specific TCRs that had been generated using the MIRA antigen-specificity platform. Breadth meant the fraction of unique TCRs that were SARS-CoV-2-associated, whereas depth meant the fraction of total T cells that were SARS-CoV-2-associated. Each spike-specific TCR was assigned to its reactive spike region and to a CD4 or CD8 class using the MIRA data. Log10-transformed breadth and depth values were compared by one-way ANOVA with Sidak's multiple comparisons tests. This immuneACCESS table, as held by TCRdb, lists in-frame sequences with V and J called but not all clones. Of the missing ones, under half trace to an unresolved V gene in checked studies; the others have no known cause. The V and J calls and clone size come from that table; D and trimming were worked out from the DNA. Within this sample are about 110,000 clones, with over 80% of them counted one time only. The ten largest clonotypes hold approximately 7.9% of the sample.

The time point label corresponds to: about 28 days (+/-7) after the second vaccine dose. AZD1222 recipients with second doses at about 4 weeks or about 12 weeks were pooled, because spike-specific TCR depth and breadth did not differ between schedules. Vaccinee samples were obtained from the UK trials COV001 and COV002, which included a single-blind randomized controlled phase 2/3 trial of AZD1222 (ChAdOx1 nCoV-19) in healthy adults. For TCRbeta chain sequencing, PBMC samples were collected from trial participants at day 0 and at day 28 after the second dose. CDR1 SGHKS and CDR2 YYEKEE were looked up in the germline V gene (reference sequence). V is pared back by 3 bases and J by 12 bases, with 27 bases lying between the germline termini. Including the terminal cysteine and phenylalanine, the CDR3 comprises 17 residues. Only the CDR3 DNA is retained, 51 bases long and in frame from the first base.

The chain is made from TRBV5-5 and TRBJ1-4; the D gene is perhaps TRBD1, on 6 matching bases. This clonotype was obtained from an adult who received the AZD1222 COVID-19 vaccine. The sample here was peripheral blood, taken 28 days after the second AZD1222 dose. The sequence in DNA is TGTGCCAGCAGCTCATTCCACACAGGGCCAAGAGATTTGGAACTGTTTTTT. Translated, this gives CASSSFHTGPRDLELFF.